This paragraph covers one TCR beta chain sequence. Only in-frame clones appear in the TCRdb table, and some are missing; sequencing was by immunoSEQ multiplex PCR. Among under 110,000 clones listed, 85% were seen once. This entry is derived from a study of blood T cell repertoires in COVID-19. CDR1 and CDR2 from the germline V gene are ENHRY and SYGVKD. Trimming removed 0 bases from V and 0 bases from J, with 12 bases in between. This CDR3 region has 16 residues. The source of this sequence is a woman aged 70-85 years with active or convalescent COVID-19. The V gene is TRBV10-3, the J gene TRBJ2-7, with D maybe TRBD2 (5 bases). The specimen was peripheral blood. The CDR3 DNA sequence: TGTGCCATCAGTGAGTCGAGAGCGGCGAGCTCCTACGAGCAGTACTTC. Its translation is CAISESRAASSYEQYF.